Below are 23 T cell receptor beta chains sequenced from a single sample in a study of shared clonotypes between healthy human individuals. TCRdb keeps only in-frame clones here, not all; method: immunoSEQ multiplex PCR. The sample yields around 690,000 clones, roughly 88% seen once. Sequencing was done on a sample of memory CD8+ T cells from PBMCs. Subset specified: CD45RO+ cells pooled with CCR7-negative TemRA cells. The receptor set was obtained from a man younger than 30 in good health. Some clones in this sample may be carry-over from other donors' samples.

Written as DNA, the CDR3 is TGTGCCAGTAGCCTCGGAAATCTACTAGCGGGAGGGCCTCCAGTAATTGGGGAGCTGTTTTTT. Its protein product is CASSLGNLLAGGPPVIGELFF. This sequence joins TRBV19 and TRBJ2-2; 13 bases fit TRBD2. CDR1 is LNHDA, CDR2 SQIVND, per germline (reference sequence). This CDR3 is 21 amino acids long. With 6 bases clipped from V and 8 bases from J, the junction kept 24 bases outside the gene matches.

Only one count was recorded for this clone. V gene TRBV27 combines with J gene TRBJ2-7, with TRBD1 identical over 8 bases. CDR1 and CDR2 (germline): MNHEY, SMNVEV (reference sequence). The CDR3 spans 16 residues. With V trimmed by 5 bases and J by 3 bases, 12 bases remained unmatched. The CDR3 sequence: CASSPSRGRVIYEQYF. The CDR3 DNA reads as TGTGCCAGCAGTCCCAGCAGGGGGCGGGTTATCTACGAGCAGTACTTC.

The rearrangement uses TRBV5-1 and TRBJ2-1; D is possibly TRBD1 (6 bases). Germline CDR1 reads SGHRS; CDR2 reads YFSETQ. Between the trimmed V and J ends, which lost 4 bases and 3 bases, there was a span of 14 bases. This CDR3 has 15 residues. For the CDR3, the DNA is TGCGCCAGCAGCCCCGGGACACAGTTCTACAATGAGCAGTTCTTC. Encoded protein: CASSPGTQFYNEQFF.

J is TRBJ2-7 and V is TRBV4-3; D unclear. Germline V lookup: CDR1 LGHNA, CDR2 YSLEER. The CDR3 runs 13 residues. The germline V and J ends were trimmed by 0 bases and 4 bases, with 7 bases remaining between them. The CDR3 DNA reads TGCGCCAGCAGCCAAGACTTGTATTACGAGCAGTACTTC. Its translation is CASSQDLYYEQYF.

This clone has only one observation. The V gene is TRBV4-2, the J gene TRBJ2-1; D may be TRBD2 (6 bases). Between the trimmed V and J ends, which lost 0 bases and 0 bases, there was a span of 6 bases. Germline V gene sequence: CDR1 LGHNA, CDR2 YNFKEQ. The CDR3 covers 15 residues. The CDR3 reads CASSQETSSYNEQFF. The CDR3 DNA follows: TGTGCCAGCAGCCAAGAGACTAGCTCCTACAATGAGCAGTTCTTC.

This chain uses TRBV19 with TRBJ1-1, with D uncertain. V dropped 10 bases and J dropped 5 bases, with 11 bases sitting between them. CDR1 is LNHDA and CDR2 is SQIVND in the germline V gene (reference sequence). The CDR3 has 11 residues. The CDR3 DNA is TGTGCCACCTCCCGAGGGACTGAAGCTTTCTTT. Translated: CATSRGTEAFF.

The chain uses TRBV4-3 and TRBJ2-1, with 10 bases lining up with TRBD2. CDR3 length equals 16 residues. CDR1 LGHNA and CDR2 YSLEER come from the germline V gene. Losses at the gene ends were 0 bases for V and 9 bases for J; bases not matched to a gene: 8. CDR3 DNA: TGCGCCAGCAGCCAAGAGGGGCTAGCGGGAGTTCGTGAGCAGTTCTTC. Residues: CASSQEGLAGVREQFF.

The gene calls are TRBV25-1 and TRBJ2-5; D is possibly TRBD1 or TRBD2 (5 bases each). Per the germline V gene, CDR1 is MGHDK and CDR2 is SYGVNS. Trimming shortened V by 6 bases and J by 2 bases, and 10 bases separated the two germline ends. The CDR3 extends over 13 amino acids. The CDR3 sequence: CASSRDEQETQYF. The CDR3 nucleotides read TGTGCCAGCAGCCGGGACGAACAAGAGACCCAGTACTTC.

The gene calls are TRBV28 and TRBJ1-1; tentative D call: TRBD1 (6 bases). Germline CDR1 MDHEN, CDR2 SYDVKM. With 2 bases removed from V and 3 bases from J, the gap between germline ends came to 7 bases. The CDR3 is 13 residues long. The CDR3 loop reads CASSLHRDTEAFF. Written as DNA, the CDR3 is TGTGCCAGCAGTTTACACAGGGACACTGAAGCTTTCTTT.

In its sample, this clone was seen a few times. The chain carries TRBV19 and TRBJ1-1, with D tentatively TRBD1 (5 bases). This CDR3 region has 15 residues. Per germline, CDR1 LNHDA and CDR2 SQIVND (reference sequence). The V gene lost 1 base and the J gene lost 1 base, with 10 bases spanning the gap. CDR3 in DNA: TGTGCCAGTAGTATAGTTCAGGGAGCGAACACTGAAGCTTTCTTT. As protein: CASSIVQGANTEAFF.

This clone was recorded a few times. The gene calls are TRBV7-9 and TRBJ1-2; D possibly corresponds to TRBD1 (5 bases). CDR3 length equals 11 residues. The ends were cut back, 10 bases at V and 4 bases at J, with 10 bases in the middle. The germline V gene encodes CDR1 SEHNR and CDR2 FQNEAQ (reference sequence). CDR3: CATPGGYGYTF. The CDR3 DNA sequence: TGTGCCACTCCGGGGGGCTATGGCTACACCTTC.

The genes are TRBV7-2 and TRBJ2-7; D is possibly TRBD2 (6 bases). CDR1 is SGHTA and CDR2 is FQGNSA in the germline V gene. There are 14 residues in the CDR3. Trimming stripped 2 bases from V and 0 bases from J, with 8 bases between. CDR3 in amino acids: CASSLRETSYEQYF. CDR3 coding DNA: TGTGCCAGCAGCTTACGGGAGACCTCCTACGAGCAGTACTTC.

The chain recombines TRBV28 with TRBJ1-1; D might be TRBD1 (6 bases). Between the trimmed V and J ends, which lost 3 bases and 4 bases, there was a span of 12 bases. Germline V gene sequence: CDR1 MDHEN, CDR2 SYDVKM. The CDR3 is made up of 14 amino acids. CDR3 sequence: CASSFSGASTEAFF. CDR3 nucleotide sequence: TGTGCCAGCAGTTTCTCGGGGGCTAGCACTGAAGCTTTCTTT.

The chain links TRBV2 to TRBJ1-5; D is ambiguous. V shed 5 bases and J shed 3 bases, with 8 bases lying between them. Germline V gene lookup returns CDR1 SNHLY and CDR2 FYNNEI. This CDR3 is built from 13 residues. The CDR3 DNA is TGTGCCAGCAGTACCCGGGTCAATCAGCCCCAGCATTTT. It yields the protein CASSTRVNQPQHF.

The genes are TRBV28 and TRBJ2-1, with D possibly called TRBD1 or TRBD2 (5 bases each). This CDR3 is built from 15 residues. V lost 6 bases, J lost 4 bases, and 16 bases lay in between. Germline values: CDR1 MDHEN, CDR2 SYDVKM. The CDR3 loop is CASRLGALTYNEQFF. CDR3 DNA: TGTGCCAGCAGGCTCGGGGCGCTTACTTACAATGAGCAGTTCTTC. Complete variable domain (other parts from reference TRBV28 and TRBJ2-1): DVKVTQSSRYLVKRTGEKVFLECVQDMDHENMFWYRQDPGLGLRLIYFSYDVKMKEKGDIPEGYSVSREKKERFSLILESASTNQTSMYLCASRLGALTYNEQFFGPGTRLTVL.

V is TRBV7-9 and J is TRBJ2-7; D is perhaps TRBD1 (6 bases). Germline V gene lookup returns CDR1 SEHNR and CDR2 FQNEAQ (reference sequence). Trimming stripped 10 bases from V and 0 bases from J, with 10 bases between. This CDR3 has 12 amino acids. This CDR3 is CATRDTSYEQYF. DNA of the CDR3: TGTGCCACCCGGGACACCTCCTACGAGCAGTACTTC.

The chain recombines TRBV7-9 with TRBJ2-7, with D possibly being TRBD1 (6 bases). Germline CDR1 is SEHNR and CDR2 is FQNEAQ (reference sequence). This CDR3 region has 15 residues. The V end lost 5 bases, the J end lost 6 bases, and 20 bases lay between the germline ends. The CDR3 spells CASSTTGQTPGEQYF. CDR3 nucleotide sequence: TGTGCCAGCAGCACAACTGGACAGACCCCCGGCGAGCAGTACTTC.

This chain joins TRBV7-9 and TRBJ2-5; no clear D. The J call is uncertain, as TRBJ2-7 better fits the DNA end. The CDR3 is made up of 12 amino acids. From germline, CDR1 is SEHNR and CDR2 FQNEAQ (reference sequence). The CDR3 sequence is CASRWIDDEQYF. CDR3 sequence (DNA): TGTGCCAGCAGGTGGATCGACGACGAGCAGTACTTC.

In DNA form, the CDR3 reads TGTGCCAGCAGCCCGACAATGAGACTAGCGGGAGACGCCTACAATGAGCAGTTCTTC. Its protein is CASSPTMRLAGDAYNEQFF. The V and J genes are TRBV27 and TRBJ2-1, with 12 bases that match TRBD2. CDR3 size: 19 residues. Trimming at V came to 6 bases and at J to 2 bases, leaving 14 bases not matched to a gene. Per germline, CDR1 MNHEY and CDR2 SMNVEV (reference sequence).

This clone was picked up one time. The chain links TRBV27 to TRBJ2-7, with a tentative D call TRBD2 (6 bases). This CDR3 is 15 amino acids long. Trimming pared 5 bases from V and 0 bases from J, leaving 14 bases between. The germline V gene has CDR1 MNHEY and CDR2 SMNVEV (reference sequence). The CDR3 region is CASSLSLAISYEQYF. Written as DNA, the CDR3 is TGTGCCAGCAGTCTGTCCCTAGCGATCTCCTACGAGCAGTACTTC.

The table lists this clone with a count of one. The chain links TRBV9 to TRBJ1-5; 9 bases align to TRBD1. CDR3 size: 15 residues. Trimming removed 4 bases from V and 6 bases from J; junction bases left unmatched: 8. Germline CDR1 is SGDLS and CDR2 is YYNGEE. For the CDR3, the DNA is TGTGCCAGCAGCTTGGGACAGGGTGATGGTCAGCCCCAGCATTTT. Its protein is CASSLGQGDGQPQHF.

The chain employs TRBV19 and TRBJ1-2; 8 bases line up with TRBD1. The CDR3 has 15 residues. Germline V gives CDR1 LNHDA, CDR2 SQIVND (reference sequence). V shed 10 bases and J 0 bases; nucleotides not matched to a gene: 10. The CDR3 nucleotides are TGTGCCACCTCCGGGACAGGCCTTACTAACTATGGCTACACCTTC. Translated: CATSGTGLTNYGYTF.

On this clone itself: Other DNA sequences in this sample translate to the same CDR3. The rearrangement uses TRBV27 and TRBJ2-7; tentative D call: TRBD1 (6 bases). V gave up 5 bases and J gave up 2 bases, with 13 bases separating them. The CDR3 is 14 amino acids. Germline V lookup: CDR1 MNHEY, CDR2 SMNVEV (reference sequence). CDR3 amino acids: CASSPRTATYEQYF. Here the CDR3 DNA reads TGTGCCAGCAGTCCTCGGACAGCCACCTACGAGCAGTACTTC.